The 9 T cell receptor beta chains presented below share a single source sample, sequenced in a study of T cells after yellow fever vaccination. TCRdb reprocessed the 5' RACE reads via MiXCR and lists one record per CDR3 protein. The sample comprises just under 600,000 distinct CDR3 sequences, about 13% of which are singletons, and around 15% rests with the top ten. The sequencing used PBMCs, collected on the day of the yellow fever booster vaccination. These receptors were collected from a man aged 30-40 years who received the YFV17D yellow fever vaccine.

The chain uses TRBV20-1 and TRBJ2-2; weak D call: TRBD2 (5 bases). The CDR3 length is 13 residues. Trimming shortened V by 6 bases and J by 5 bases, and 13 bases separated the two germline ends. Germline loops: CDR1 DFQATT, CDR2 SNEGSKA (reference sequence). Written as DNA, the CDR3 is TGCAGTGCGACCTCCCCGGGAACCGGGGAGCTGTTTTTT. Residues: CSATSPGTGELFF.

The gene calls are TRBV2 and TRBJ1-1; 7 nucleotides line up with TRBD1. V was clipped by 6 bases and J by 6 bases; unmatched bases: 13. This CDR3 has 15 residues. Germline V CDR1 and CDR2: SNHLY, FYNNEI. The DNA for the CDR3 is TGTGCCAGCAGCGTACAGGGGCAACGGGGCTCTGAAGCTTTCTTT. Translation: CASSVQGQRGSEAFF.

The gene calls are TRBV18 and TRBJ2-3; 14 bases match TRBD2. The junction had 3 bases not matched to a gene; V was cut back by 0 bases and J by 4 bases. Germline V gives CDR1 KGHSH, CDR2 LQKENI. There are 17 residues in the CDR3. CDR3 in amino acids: CASSPPGLAGVSDTQYF. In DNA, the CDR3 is TGTGCCAGCTCACCACCGGGACTAGCGGGAGTCTCAGATACGCAGTATTTT.

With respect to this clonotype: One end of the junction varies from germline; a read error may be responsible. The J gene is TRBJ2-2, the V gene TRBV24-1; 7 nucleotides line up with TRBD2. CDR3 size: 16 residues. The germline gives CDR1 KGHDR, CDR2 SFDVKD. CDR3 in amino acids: CATSDSPGASGGELVF. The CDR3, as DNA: TGTGCCACCAGTGATTCACCCGGGGCTAGCGGCGGGGAGCTGGTTTTT.

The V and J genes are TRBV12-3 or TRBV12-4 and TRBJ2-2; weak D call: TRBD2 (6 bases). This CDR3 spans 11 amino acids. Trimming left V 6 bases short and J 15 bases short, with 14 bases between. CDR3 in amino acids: CASSATRGLFF. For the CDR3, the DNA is TGTGCCAGCAGCGCCACCCGGGGGTTGTTTTTT.

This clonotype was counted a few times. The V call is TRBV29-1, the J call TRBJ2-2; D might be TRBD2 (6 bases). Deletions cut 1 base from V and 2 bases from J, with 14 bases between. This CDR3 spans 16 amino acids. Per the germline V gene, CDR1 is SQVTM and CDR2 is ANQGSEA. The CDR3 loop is CSVEAPAGGNTGELFF. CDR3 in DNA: TGCAGCGTTGAAGCCCCCGCCGGGGGAAACACCGGGGAGCTGTTTTTT.

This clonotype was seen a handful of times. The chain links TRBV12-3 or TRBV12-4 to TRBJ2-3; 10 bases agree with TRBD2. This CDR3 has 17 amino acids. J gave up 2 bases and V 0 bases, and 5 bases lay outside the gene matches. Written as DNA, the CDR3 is TGTGCCAGCAGTTTAGCGCCTCTAGCGGGAGACACAGATACGCAGTATTTT. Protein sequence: CASSLAPLAGDTDTQYF.

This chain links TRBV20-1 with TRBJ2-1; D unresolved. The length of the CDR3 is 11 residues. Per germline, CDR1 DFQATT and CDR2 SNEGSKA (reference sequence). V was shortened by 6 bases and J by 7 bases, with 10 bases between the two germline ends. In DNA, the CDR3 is TGCAGTGCGTCCAATGGGAATGAGCAGTTCTTC. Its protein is CSASNGNEQFF.

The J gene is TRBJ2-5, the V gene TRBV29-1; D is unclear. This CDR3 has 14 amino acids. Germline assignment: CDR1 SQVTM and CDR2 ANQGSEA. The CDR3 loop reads CNALRRGSQETQYF. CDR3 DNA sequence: TGCAACGCCCTGCGGCGCGGCAGCCAAGAGACCCAGTACTTC. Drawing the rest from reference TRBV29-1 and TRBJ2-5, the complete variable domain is SAVISQKPSRDICQRGTSLTIQCQVDSQVTMMFWYRQQPGQSLTLIATANQGSEATYESGFVIDKFPISRPNLTFSTLTVSNMSPEDSSIYLCNALRRGSQETQYFGPGTRLLVL.